One sample yielded the 19 T cell receptor beta chains listed below, sequenced in a study of regulatory T cells in long-lasting Graves disease. Time point noted: newly diagnosed GD, antithyroid drugs for less than 3 months. Researchers made the TCR library from RNA that was extracted from PBMCs. CDR3 regions were amplified by Arm-PCR using iRepertoire HTBI primers to build TCR beta libraries. TCRdb re-analysed the multiplex PCR reads in MiXCR, keeping a single row per CDR3 protein. Of 400,000 to 500,000 distinct CDR3 sequences in the sample, 12% to 15% were seen once. The data were also submitted as part of a second study, on T cells in Graves' hyperthyroidism and ophthalmopathy.

Material: peripheral blood mononuclear cells (PBMCs), obtained at new diagnosis, from a patient treated with antithyroid drugs. These receptors were obtained from a woman aged 50 to 65 with Graves disease.

This clonotype was seen only a few times. The rearrangement links TRBV7-9 to TRBJ1-2; perhaps TRBD1 as D (6 bases). The germline CDR1 and CDR2 sequences are SEHNR and FQNEAQ (reference sequence). V shed 5 bases and J shed 6 bases, with 13 bases lying between them. CDR3 size: 13 residues. The CDR3: CASSVGGAHGYTF. The CDR3 nucleotides read TGTGCCAGCAGCGTTGGGGGGGCTCATGGCTACACCTTC.

Note on this clonotype: A much larger clone is a single base away; this may be a read error. The CDR3 bases are TGTGCCAGCAGTTTATTGCGCTCCTACAATGAGCAGTACTTC. This gives the protein CASSLLRSYNEQYF. The genes are TRBV12-3 or TRBV12-4 and TRBJ2-7, with no clear D. Trimming shortened V by 2 bases and J by 7 bases, and 15 bases separated the two germline ends. This CDR3 contains 14 residues.

This clonotype was recorded many times. The chain uses TRBV6-5 and TRBJ1-2; perhaps TRBD1 as D (5 bases). The CDR3 length is 13 residues. The germline V gene encodes CDR1 MNHEY and CDR2 SVGAGI. Deletions cut 4 bases from V and 0 bases from J, with 6 bases between. CDR3 in DNA: TGTGCCAGCAGTTGGGACCCTAACTATGGCTACACCTTC. Encoded protein: CASSWDPNYGYTF.

The table lists this clonotype with many counts. The chain combines TRBV18 with TRBJ2-1, with D possibly matching TRBD1 (5 bases). Near its end, the DNA agrees better with TRBJ2-5, so the J call may be wrong. The CDR3 has 15 amino acids. From germline, CDR1 is KGHSH and CDR2 LQKENI. The CDR3 DNA is TGTGCCAGCTCATCCCGGTCAGGGAACCAAGAGACCCAGTACTTC. Protein product: CASSSRSGNQETQYF.

A few counts support this clonotype. This sequence joins TRBV20-1 and TRBJ2-5; 14 nucleotides align to TRBD2. Germline CDR1 and CDR2: DFQATT and SNEGSKA (reference sequence). Trimming took 1 base from V and 5 from J; bases not matched to a gene: 9. The CDR3 is 17 amino acids. CDR3 sequence (DNA): TGCAGTGCTAGAGTCGAGGGACTAGCGGGAGATTGGGAGACCCAGTACTTC. Amino acids: CSARVEGLAGDWETQYF.

This clonotype was counted at least ten times. The chain uses TRBV12-3 or TRBV12-4 and TRBJ2-2; D not resolved. The length of the CDR3 is 12 residues. The V and J ends lost 6 bases and 5 bases respectively, with 7 bases between them. The CDR3 is CASSSLTGELFF. The CDR3 DNA is TGTGCCAGCAGCTCCCTAACCGGGGAGCTGTTTTTT.

This clonotype was observed a few times. The chain has TRBV30 and TRBJ2-7; 7 bases agree with TRBD1. Germline lookup yields CDR1 GTSNPN and CDR2 SVGIG (reference sequence). The CDR3 is 13 amino acids. The CDR3 is CAGVQGDSYEQYF. CDR3 in DNA: TGTGCTGGCGTTCAAGGGGACAGCTACGAGCAGTACTTC.

The chain couples TRBV20-1 to TRBJ2-5; D gene uncertain. V was cut by 6 bases and J by 0 bases, with 2 bases left in between. CDR1 is DFQATT and CDR2 is SNEGSKA in the germline V gene (reference sequence). The length of the CDR3 is 10 residues. The CDR3 sequence: CSAYQETQYF. The CDR3 region has the DNA TGCAGTGCGTACCAAGAGACCCAGTACTTC.

This clonotype was seen many times. This chain links TRBV3-1 with TRBJ2-5; D call uncertain. The CDR3 has 12 amino acids. Germline CDR1 and CDR2: LGHDT and YNNKEL (reference sequence). V was cut by 1 base and J by 7 bases, with 7 bases left in between. The CDR3 DNA is TGTGCCAGCAGCCAAGGGTACGGGACCCAGTACTTC. It translates to CASSQGYGTQYF.

This clonotype was seen at least ten times. The chain links TRBV28 to TRBJ2-1; 7 bases fit TRBD2. The germline V gene encodes CDR1 MDHEN and CDR2 SYDVKM. The CDR3 is made up of 16 amino acids. J was trimmed by 4 bases and V by 4 bases; bases with no gene match: 10. The CDR3 nucleotides are TGTGCCAGCAGTTCCGGTCGCGGGAGCCAGTACAATGAGCAGTTCTTC. Amino acid sequence: CASSSGRGSQYNEQFF.

Many counts were recorded for this clonotype. V and J are TRBV12-5 and TRBJ2-7; D uncertain. Germline V gene lookup returns CDR1 LGHNT and CDR2 FRNRAP. V lost 6 bases and J lost 4, with 13 bases in between. CDR3 size: 13 residues. The CDR3 region is CASGLQTRYEQYF. For the CDR3, the DNA is TGTGCTAGTGGACTACAGACTCGTTACGAGCAGTACTTC.

The V gene is TRBV18, the J gene TRBJ2-1; 9 nucleotides match TRBD1. Germline CDR1 reads KGHSH; CDR2 reads LQKENI. V lost 2 bases to trimming and J lost 3 bases; unmatched junction nucleotides: 2. CDR3 length equals 15 residues. CDR3 DNA sequence: TGTGCCAGCTCACCAGGGACAGGGTTCTACAATGAGCAGTTCTTC. This translates into CASSPGTGFYNEQFF.

Regarding this clonotype: This may arise from a read error, as a much more abundant clone is one base away. CDR3 in DNA: TGTGCCAGCAGCTATCAGACAGTCGACGGGGGCGGGCTAGCCAAAAACATTCAGTACTTC. It specifies CASSYQTVDGGGLAKNIQYF. The chain joins TRBV6-4 to TRBJ2-4; D might be TRBD1 or TRBD2, each matching 6 bases. Trimming took off 6 bases at V and 0 bases at J, with 27 bases between the two ends. CDR1 is MRHNA, CDR2 SNTAGT, per germline. This CDR3 is 20 amino acids long.

This clonotype was seen only a few times. The gene calls are TRBV6-1 and TRBJ2-7, with 10 bases fitting TRBD2. CDR1 is MNHNS and CDR2 is SASEGT in the germline V gene. J gave up 3 bases and V 6 bases, and 8 bases lay outside the gene matches. This CDR3 comprises 15 residues. CDR3 in amino acids: CASRVLAGPFYEQYF. The CDR3 DNA reads TGTGCCAGCAGGGTACTAGCGGGACCGTTCTACGAGCAGTACTTC.

This clonotype was picked up a small number of times. The J gene is TRBJ2-1, the V gene TRBV10-3, with TRBD2 matching over 13 bases. Trimming at V came to 10 bases and at J to 6 bases, leaving 3 bases not matched to a gene. The CDR3 spans 13 residues. Germline V gene sequence: CDR1 ENHRY, CDR2 SYGVKD. The chain's CDR3 is CASGTSGVNEQFF. CDR3 nucleotide sequence: TGTGCCAGCGGGACTAGCGGGGTCAATGAGCAGTTCTTC.

The chain carries TRBV7-9 and TRBJ2-2; TRBD2 matches at 7 bases. V lost 1 base to trimming and J lost 5 bases; unmatched junction nucleotides: 10. The CDR3 sequence is 17 residues long. Germline V gene sequence: CDR1 SEHNR, CDR2 FQNEAQ (reference sequence). The CDR3 spells CASSLEWSLAETGELFF. In DNA, the CDR3 is TGTGCCAGCAGCTTAGAATGGTCCCTAGCGGAAACCGGGGAGCTGTTTTTT.

The chain couples TRBV18 to TRBJ2-1; 12 nucleotides agree with TRBD2. The germline V gene has CDR1 KGHSH and CDR2 LQKENI. This CDR3 spans 14 amino acids. Losses at the gene ends were 5 bases for V and 8 bases for J; bases not matched to a gene: 4. The CDR3 protein is CASSMTSGSDEQFF. CDR3 sequence (DNA): TGTGCCAGCTCAATGACTAGCGGGAGTGATGAGCAGTTCTTC.

The rearrangement joins TRBV20-1 to TRBJ2-5; either TRBD1 or TRBD2 may fit D (5 bases each). Germline values: CDR1 DFQATT, CDR2 SNEGSKA (reference sequence). The CDR3 is made up of 13 amino acids. The V end lost 3 bases, the J end lost 5 bases, and 13 bases lay between the germline ends. CDR3 sequence: CSARLGTQETQYF. The CDR3 coding sequence is TGCAGTGCTAGGTTGGGGACGCAGGAGACCCAGTACTTC.

This chain joins TRBV11-2 and TRBJ2-5; D is tentatively TRBD1 or TRBD2 (5 bases each). CDR1 SGHAT and CDR2 FQNNGV come from the germline V gene. The length of the CDR3 is 15 residues. V was pared by 7 bases and J by 7 bases, with 22 bases between. The CDR3 region has the DNA TGTGCCAGCACCGGGGCGGGTGTCAGATCCGGGACCCAGTACTTC. Translated: CASTGAGVRSGTQYF.